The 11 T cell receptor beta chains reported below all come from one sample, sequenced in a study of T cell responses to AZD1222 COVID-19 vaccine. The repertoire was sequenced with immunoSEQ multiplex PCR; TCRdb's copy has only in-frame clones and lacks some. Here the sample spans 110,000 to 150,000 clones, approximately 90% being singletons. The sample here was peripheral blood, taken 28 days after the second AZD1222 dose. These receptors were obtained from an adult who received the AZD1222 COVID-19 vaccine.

The CDR3 DNA sequence: TGTGCCACCAGCAGAGCCTCAAACAATGAGCAGTTCTTC. The encoded protein is CATSRASNNEQFF. The chain links TRBV15 to TRBJ2-1; D unclear. Germline V lookup: CDR1 LNHNV, CDR2 YYDKDF (reference sequence). The CDR3 has 13 residues. The V end lost 1 base, the J end lost 5 bases, and 6 bases lay between the germline ends.

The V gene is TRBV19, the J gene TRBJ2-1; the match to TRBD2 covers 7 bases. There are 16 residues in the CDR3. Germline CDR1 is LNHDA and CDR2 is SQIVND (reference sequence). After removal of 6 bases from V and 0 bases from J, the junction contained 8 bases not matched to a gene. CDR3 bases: TGTGCCAGTAGCACGGGACTAACAAGCTCCTACAATGAGCAGTTCTTC. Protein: CASSTGLTSSYNEQFF.

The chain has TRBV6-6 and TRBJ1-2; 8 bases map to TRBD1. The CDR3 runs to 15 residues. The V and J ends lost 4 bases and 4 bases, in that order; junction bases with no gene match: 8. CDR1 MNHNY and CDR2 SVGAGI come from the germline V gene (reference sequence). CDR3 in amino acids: CASSSPGQGFYGYTF. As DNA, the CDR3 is TGTGCCAGCAGTTCGCCCGGACAGGGTTTCTATGGCTACACCTTC.

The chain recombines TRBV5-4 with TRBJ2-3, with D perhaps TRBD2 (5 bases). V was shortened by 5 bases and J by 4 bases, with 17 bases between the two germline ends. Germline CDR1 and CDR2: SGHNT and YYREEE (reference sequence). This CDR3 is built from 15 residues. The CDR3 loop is CASSYSAQSADTQYF. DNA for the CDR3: TGTGCCAGCAGTTATAGCGCCCAGTCCGCAGATACGCAGTATTTT.

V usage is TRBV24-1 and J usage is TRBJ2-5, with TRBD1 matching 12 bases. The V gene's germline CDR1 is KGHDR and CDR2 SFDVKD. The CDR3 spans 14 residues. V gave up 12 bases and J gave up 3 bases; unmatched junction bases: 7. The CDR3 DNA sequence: TGTGCCCCCCGGGGGACAGGGGGCGAAGAGACCCAGTACTTC. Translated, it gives CAPRGTGGEETQYF.

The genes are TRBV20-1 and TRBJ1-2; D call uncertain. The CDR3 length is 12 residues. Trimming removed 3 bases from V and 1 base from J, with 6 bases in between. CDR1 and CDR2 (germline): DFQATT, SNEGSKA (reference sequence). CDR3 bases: TGCAGTGCTAGTAGCAATAACTATGGCTACACCTTC. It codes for CSASSNNYGYTF.

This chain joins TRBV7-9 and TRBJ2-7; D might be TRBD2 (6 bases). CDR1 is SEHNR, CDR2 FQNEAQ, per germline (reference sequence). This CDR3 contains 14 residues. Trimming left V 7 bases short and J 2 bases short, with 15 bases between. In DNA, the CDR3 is TGTGCCAGCAACCTAGGAGGGTGGGCCTACGAGCAGTACTTC. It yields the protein CASNLGGWAYEQYF. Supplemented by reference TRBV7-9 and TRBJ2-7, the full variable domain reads DTGVSQNPRHKITKRGQNVTFRCDPISEHNRLYWYRQTLGQGPEFLTYFQNEAQLEKSRLLSDRFSAERPKGSFSTLEIQRTEQGDSAMYLCASNLGGWAYEQYFGPGTRLTVT.

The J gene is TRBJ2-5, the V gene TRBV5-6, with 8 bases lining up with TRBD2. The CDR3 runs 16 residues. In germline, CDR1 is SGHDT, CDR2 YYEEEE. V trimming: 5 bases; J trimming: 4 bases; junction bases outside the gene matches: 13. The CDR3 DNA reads TGTGCCAGCAGTCGACGCGAGAGCGGGAGAGGAGAGACCCAGTACTTC. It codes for CASSRRESGRGETQYF.

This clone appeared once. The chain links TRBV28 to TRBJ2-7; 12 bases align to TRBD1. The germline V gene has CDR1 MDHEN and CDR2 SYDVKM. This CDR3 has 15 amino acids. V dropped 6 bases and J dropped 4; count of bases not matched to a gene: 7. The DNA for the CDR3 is TGTGCCAGCAGGACTCAGGGACAGGGGGCTTACGAGCAGTACTTC. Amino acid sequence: CASRTQGQGAYEQYF.

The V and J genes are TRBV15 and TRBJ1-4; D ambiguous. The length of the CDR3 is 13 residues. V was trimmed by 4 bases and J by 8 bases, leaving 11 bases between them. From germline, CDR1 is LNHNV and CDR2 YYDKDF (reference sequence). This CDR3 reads CATSITVAEKLFF. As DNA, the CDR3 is TGTGCCACCAGCATTACAGTAGCAGAAAAACTGTTTTTT.

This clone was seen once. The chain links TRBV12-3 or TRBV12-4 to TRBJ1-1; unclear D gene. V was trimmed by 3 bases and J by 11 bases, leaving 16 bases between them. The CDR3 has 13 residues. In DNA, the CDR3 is TGTGCCAGCAGTTTCCCAGGACGGGTTGAGGCTTTCTTT. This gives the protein CASSFPGRVEAFF.